Below, 8 T cell receptor beta chains from the same sample are listed, as sequenced in a study of cytomegalovirus exposure and HLA in healthy donors. 60 Vbeta and 13 Jbeta primers were used in PCR. Measured with immunoSEQ multiplex PCR; TCRdb has only the in-frame clones, and not every one. The sample includes 35,000 to 45,000 clones. Sample: PBMCs. These receptors were taken from a man younger than 40 in good health and CMV-seronegative.

The genes are TRBV7-6 and TRBJ2-1; D not certain. V gave up 5 bases and J gave up 5 bases, with 7 bases separating them. CDR1 SGHVS and CDR2 FNYEAQ come from the germline V gene. The CDR3 loop spans 12 amino acids. The CDR3 reads CASSQVDNEQFF. The CDR3 DNA is TGTGCCAGCAGCCAGGTAGACAATGAGCAGTTCTTC.

The genes are TRBV4-3 and TRBJ2-3, with D possibly TRBD2 on 7 matching bases. This CDR3 spans 18 amino acids. CDR1 and CDR2 from the germline V gene are LGHNA and YSLEER. V was cut by 0 bases and J by 2 bases, with 18 bases left in between. CDR3: CASSQEVGRGPYTDTQYF. As DNA, the CDR3 is TGCGCCAGCAGCCAAGAGGTGGGGCGGGGGCCTTACACAGATACGCAGTATTTT.

The genes are TRBV6-5 and TRBJ2-7; D not resolved. V lost 6 bases and J 3 bases, leaving 15 bases between the germline ends. CDR1 MNHEY and CDR2 SVGAGI come from the germline V gene. The CDR3 length is 14 residues. The CDR3 DNA is TGTGCCAGCAGGCCTACCCAAACTAACTACGAGCAGTACTTC. It codes for CASRPTQTNYEQYF.

This chain joins TRBV28 and TRBJ1-4; 7 bases map to TRBD1. The CDR3 runs to 14 residues. Germline lookup yields CDR1 MDHEN and CDR2 SYDVKM. With V trimmed by 8 bases and J by 8 bases, 11 bases remained unmatched. This chain's CDR3 is CASGGGQAYEKLFF. Written as DNA, the CDR3 is TGTGCCAGCGGGGGTGGACAGGCCTACGAAAAACTGTTTTTT. The full variable domain, its missing parts supplied by reference TRBV28 and TRBJ1-4, is DVKVTQSSRYLVKRTGEKVFLECVQDMDHENMFWYRQDPGLGLRLIYFSYDVKMKEKGDIPEGYSVSREKKERFSLILESASTNQTSMYLCASGGGQAYEKLFFGSGTQLSVL.

The gene calls are TRBV5-1 and TRBJ2-5; 8 bases are shared with TRBD2. CDR1 is SGHRS, CDR2 YFSETQ, per germline. V lost 4 bases to trimming and J lost 2 bases; unmatched junction nucleotides: 7. This CDR3 comprises 15 residues. The CDR3 loop is CASSPGTRGQETQYF. The CDR3 DNA follows: TGCGCCAGCAGCCCCGGGACTAGAGGGCAAGAGACCCAGTACTTC.

The chain joins TRBV14 to TRBJ1-2; 7 bases map to TRBD1. V shed 1 base, J shed 7 bases, and the junction held 9 bases outside the gene matches. CDR1 is SGHDN, CDR2 FVKESK, per germline. The CDR3 runs to 15 residues. The CDR3 bases are TGTGCCAGCAGCCAAGTAGGAAGGGGGCAGAGTGGCTACACCTTC. Its protein is CASSQVGRGQSGYTF.

The rearrangement links TRBV5-1 to TRBJ2-7, with 7 bases lining up with TRBD1. The V gene's germline CDR1 is SGHRS and CDR2 YFSETQ. The CDR3 is made up of 15 amino acids. Trimming took 2 bases from V and 1 from J; bases not matched to a gene: 6. The CDR3 sequence: CASSFPETGSYEQYF. In nucleotides, the CDR3 is TGCGCCAGCAGCTTCCCGGAGACAGGGTCCTACGAGCAGTACTTC.

The CDR3 DNA is TGTGCCAGCAGCAACTACGGCGACTACGAGCAGTACTTC. Translated: CASSNYGDYEQYF. The chain joins TRBV5-6 to TRBJ2-7; D remains unclear. Trimming pared 4 bases from V and 3 bases from J, leaving 11 bases between. The germline gives CDR1 SGHDT, CDR2 YYEEEE. This CDR3 comprises 13 residues.